The 16 T cell receptor beta chains given below trace back to one sample, sequenced in a study of blood T cells in healthy people across ages. For the second PCR, which ran for about 7 to 11 cycles, a sample-barcoded 5' primer and a J-beta primer mix were used. Each CDR3 protein gets one entry after TCRdb re-called the 5' RACE reads with MiXCR. The sample includes more than 800,000 distinct CDR3 sequences, under 45% of them seen just once. Material for sequencing was blood. All receptors come from a woman between 55 and 75 years old in good health.

The CDR3 is CAISEPRLDGVQGEQYF. CDR3 bases: TGTGCCATCAGTGAGCCCCGACTAGATGGGGTGCAAGGCGAGCAGTACTTC. V gene TRBV10-3 combines with J gene TRBJ2-5, with D possibly being TRBD2 (6 bases). The DNA end favors TRBJ2-7, so the J call may be wrong. Germline V gene lookup returns CDR1 ENHRY and CDR2 SYGVKD. The CDR3 totals 17 residues.

This clonotype has only a few counts. A read error may produce the germline difference seen at one junction end. The gene calls are TRBV7-9 and TRBJ2-1; possible D gene TRBD2, 6 bases. The CDR3 sequence is 15 residues long. CDR1 and CDR2 (germline): SEHNR, FQNEAQ (reference sequence). CDR3 in DNA: TGCGCCAGCAGCTTTCCGGCAGGGACTCGCAATGAGCAGTTCTTC. Translation gives CASSFPAGTRNEQFF.

The table lists this clonotype with a few counts. This chain uses TRBV3-1 with TRBJ2-7; 7 bases are shared with TRBD2. The CDR3 extends over 14 amino acids. The J segment lost 1 base and the V segment lost 4 bases, leaving 4 bases of the junction unmatched. CDR1 is LGHDT, CDR2 YNNKEL, per germline (reference sequence). The CDR3 region has the DNA TGTGCCAGCAGCCGCGGACTAGGGTCCTACGAGCAGTACTTC. Its protein is CASSRGLGSYEQYF.

The chain uses TRBV6-5 and TRBJ1-6; 7 bases map to TRBD1. J was trimmed by 7 bases and V by 5 bases; bases with no gene match: 5. This CDR3 has 14 amino acids. Looked up from germline, CDR1 is MNHEY and CDR2 is SVGAGI. CDR3 nucleotide sequence: TGTGCCAGCAGTCGCGGGACAGAGAATTCACCCCTCCACTTT. Protein product: CASSRGTENSPLHF.

This chain uses TRBV6-1 with TRBJ2-3, with D perhaps matching TRBD1 or TRBD2 (6 bases each). This CDR3 contains 13 residues. V gave up 8 bases and J gave up 2 bases, with 11 bases separating them. Per germline, CDR1 MNHNS and CDR2 SASEGT. The CDR3 is CASGRTDTDTQYF. The DNA for the CDR3 is TGTGCCAGCGGGAGGACAGACACAGATACGCAGTATTTT.

There are a few counts of this clonotype. This chain uses TRBV10-3 with TRBJ2-3; 10 nucleotides match TRBD2. V lost 5 bases, J lost 1 base, and 9 bases stayed unmatched. CDR3 size: 17 residues. From germline, CDR1 is ENHRY and CDR2 SYGVKD. The DNA for the CDR3 is TGTGCCATCAGTCCAAACAGCGGGAGGGCTGGCACAGATACGCAGTATTTT. This sequence encodes CAISPNSGRAGTDTQYF.

The rearrangement uses TRBV11-2 and TRBJ2-4; TRBD1 is a possible D gene (5 bases). Near its end, the DNA agrees better with TRBJ2-7, so the J call may be wrong. CDR1 is SGHAT, CDR2 FQNNGV, per germline. The CDR3 sequence is 12 residues long. The CDR3 bases are TGTGCCAGCGCAGGGTGGGGCTACGAGCAGTACTTC. Amino acids: CASAGWGYEQYF.

The rearrangement uses TRBV7-9 and TRBJ2-5; 10 bases are a match to TRBD2. Per germline, CDR1 SEHNR and CDR2 FQNEAQ (reference sequence). The CDR3 length is 19 residues. J gave up 4 bases and V 1 base, and 15 bases lay outside the gene matches. Written as DNA, the CDR3 is TGTGCCAGCAGCTTAGGCTCCTTCGGGCTAGCGGGAGAGTCAGAGACCCAGTACTTC. Amino acid sequence: CASSLGSFGLAGESETQYF.

This clonotype was found a few times. The chain carries TRBV20-1 and TRBJ2-7, with 7 bases aligning to TRBD2. CDR1 is DFQATT, CDR2 SNEGSKA, per germline (reference sequence). V lost 2 bases to trimming and J lost 7 bases; unmatched junction nucleotides: 11. The CDR3 consists of 14 residues. The CDR3 loop reads CSARIGTNSVEQYF. CDR3 in DNA: TGCAGTGCTAGAATCGGGACTAACTCCGTTGAGCAGTACTTC.

V usage is TRBV12-5 and J usage is TRBJ2-7; unclear D gene. With the DNA end fitting TRBJ2-5 better, the J assignment may be wrong. The CDR3 length is 13 residues. CDR1 and CDR2 (germline): LGHNT, FRNRAP. For the CDR3, the DNA is TGTGCTAGTGGTTGGCCTGGATTAGAGACCCAGTACTTC. It specifies CASGWPGLETQYF.

This clonotype was picked up a small number of times. The CDR3 sequence: CSARDRDRNTEAFF. In nucleotides, the CDR3 is TGCAGTGCTAGAGATCGGGATAGGAACACTGAAGCTTTCTTT. The rearrangement uses TRBV20-1 and TRBJ1-1; D gene ambiguous. This CDR3 region has 14 residues. Germline V gene data show CDR1 as DFQATT and CDR2 as SNEGSKA (reference sequence). The V end lost 0 bases, the J end lost 1 base, and 9 bases lay between the germline ends.

This sequence joins TRBV7-9 and TRBJ2-3; D possibly matches TRBD1 or TRBD2 (6 bases each). Germline CDR1 reads SEHNR; CDR2 reads FQNEAQ (reference sequence). The ends were cut back, 1 base at V and 0 bases at J, with 11 bases in the middle. The CDR3 is 16 residues long. DNA of the CDR3: TGTGCCAGCAGCTTAGGAGGGGGGCCGAGCACAGATACGCAGTATTTT. It translates to CASSLGGGPSTDTQYF.

Note on this clonotype: The junction departs from germline at one end; a sequencing error may be responsible. The chain uses TRBV4-1 and TRBJ2-7; 7 bases are shared with TRBD1. The CDR3 has 15 amino acids. Germline V lookup: CDR1 MGHRA, CDR2 YSYEKL. CDR3 loop: CASSQGTDRSYERYF. The CDR3 nucleotides are TGCGCCAGCAGCCAGGGGACAGACCGCTCCTACGAGCGGTACTTC.

The V call is TRBV28, the J call TRBJ2-7; 7 bases are shared with TRBD1. The CDR3 runs to 15 residues. Trimming at V came to 3 bases and at J to 6 bases, leaving 11 bases not matched to a gene. Germline V lookup: CDR1 MDHEN, CDR2 SYDVKM. In nucleotides, the CDR3 is TGTGCCAGCAGTTTTCCGGGACAGCTCGACCGCGAGCAGTACTTC. Translating gives CASSFPGQLDREQYF.

This clonotype showed up just a few times. V usage is TRBV3-1 and J usage is TRBJ1-1; D may be TRBD1 (6 bases). Trimming took 7 bases from V and 0 from J, leaving 12 bases between them. This CDR3 contains 14 residues. Germline values: CDR1 LGHDT, CDR2 YNNKEL (reference sequence). The CDR3 nucleotides are TGTGCCAGCAAACCGGGACATCTGAACACTGAAGCTTTCTTT. Residues: CASKPGHLNTEAFF.

The chain employs TRBV24-1 and TRBJ1-5, with TRBD1 identical over 7 bases. Germline lookup yields CDR1 KGHDR and CDR2 SFDVKD. The CDR3 sequence is 14 residues long. The J segment lost 3 bases and the V segment lost 5 bases, leaving 3 bases of the junction unmatched. DNA for the CDR3: TGTGCCACCAGTGGGGACAGACTCAATCAGCCCCAGCATTTT. It codes for CATSGDRLNQPQHF.